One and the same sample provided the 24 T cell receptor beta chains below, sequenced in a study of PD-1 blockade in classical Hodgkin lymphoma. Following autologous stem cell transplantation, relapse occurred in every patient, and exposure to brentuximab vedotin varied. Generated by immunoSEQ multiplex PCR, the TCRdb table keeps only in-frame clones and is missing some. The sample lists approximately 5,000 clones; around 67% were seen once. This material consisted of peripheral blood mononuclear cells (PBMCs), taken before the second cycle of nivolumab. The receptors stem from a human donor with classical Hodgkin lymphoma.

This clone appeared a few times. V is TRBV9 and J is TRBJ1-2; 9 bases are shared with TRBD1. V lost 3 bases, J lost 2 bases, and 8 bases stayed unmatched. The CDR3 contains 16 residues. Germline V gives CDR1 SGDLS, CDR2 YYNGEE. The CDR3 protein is CASSGPGTGTNYGYTF. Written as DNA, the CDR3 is TGTGCCAGCAGCGGCCCCGGGACAGGGACGAACTATGGCTACACCTTC.

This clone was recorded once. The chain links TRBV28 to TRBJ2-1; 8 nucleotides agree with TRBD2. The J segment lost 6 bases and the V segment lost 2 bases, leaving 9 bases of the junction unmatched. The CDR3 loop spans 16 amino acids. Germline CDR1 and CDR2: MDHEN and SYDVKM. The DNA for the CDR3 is TGTGCCAGCAGTTTAAACGGGAGGGGGGGTCTCAATGAGCAGTTCTTC. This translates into CASSLNGRGGLNEQFF. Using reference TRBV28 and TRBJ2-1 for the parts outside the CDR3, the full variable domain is DVKVTQSSRYLVKRTGEKVFLECVQDMDHENMFWYRQDPGLGLRLIYFSYDVKMKEKGDIPEGYSVSREKKERFSLILESASTNQTSMYLCASSLNGRGGLNEQFFGPGTRLTVL.

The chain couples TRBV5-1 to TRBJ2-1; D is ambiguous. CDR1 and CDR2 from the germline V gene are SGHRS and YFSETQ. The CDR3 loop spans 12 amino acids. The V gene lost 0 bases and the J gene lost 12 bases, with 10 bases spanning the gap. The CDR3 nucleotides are TGCGCCAGCAGCTTGGACGGGTCAGTGCAGTTCTTC. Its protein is CASSLDGSVQFF.

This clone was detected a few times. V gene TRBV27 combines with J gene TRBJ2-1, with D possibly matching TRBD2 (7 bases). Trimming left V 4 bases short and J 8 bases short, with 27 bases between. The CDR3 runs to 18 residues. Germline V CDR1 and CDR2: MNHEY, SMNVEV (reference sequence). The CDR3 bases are TGTGCCAGCAGTTCCCGCCCGCAAGGGGGGGGCAACCCACATGAGCAGTTCTTC. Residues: CASSSRPQGGGNPHEQFF.

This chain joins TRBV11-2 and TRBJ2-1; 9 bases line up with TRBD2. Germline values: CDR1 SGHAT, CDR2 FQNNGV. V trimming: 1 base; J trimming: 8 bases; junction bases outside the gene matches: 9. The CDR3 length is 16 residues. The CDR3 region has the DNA TGTGCCAGCAGCTTAGGGAGGCTAGCGGGGAACTATGAGCAGTTCTTC. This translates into CASSLGRLAGNYEQFF.

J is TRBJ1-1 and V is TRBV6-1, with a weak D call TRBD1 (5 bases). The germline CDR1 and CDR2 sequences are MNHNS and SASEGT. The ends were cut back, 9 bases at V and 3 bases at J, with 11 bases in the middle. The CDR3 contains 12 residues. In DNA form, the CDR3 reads TGTGCCAGAGAGGGGAGGGACACTGAAGCTTTCTTT. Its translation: CAREGRDTEAFF.

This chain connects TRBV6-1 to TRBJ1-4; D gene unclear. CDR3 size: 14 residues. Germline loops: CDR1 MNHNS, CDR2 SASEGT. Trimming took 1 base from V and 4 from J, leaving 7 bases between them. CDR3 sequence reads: CASSEVGNNEKLFF. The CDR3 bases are TGTGCCAGCAGTGAAGTGGGCAATAATGAAAAACTGTTTTTT.

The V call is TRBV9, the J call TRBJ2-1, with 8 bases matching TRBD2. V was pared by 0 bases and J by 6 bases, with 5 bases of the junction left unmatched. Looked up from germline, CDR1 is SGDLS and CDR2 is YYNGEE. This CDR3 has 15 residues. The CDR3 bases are TGTGCCAGCAGCGTAGACGGGACTAGGAGCAATGAGCAGTTCTTC. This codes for CASSVDGTRSNEQFF.

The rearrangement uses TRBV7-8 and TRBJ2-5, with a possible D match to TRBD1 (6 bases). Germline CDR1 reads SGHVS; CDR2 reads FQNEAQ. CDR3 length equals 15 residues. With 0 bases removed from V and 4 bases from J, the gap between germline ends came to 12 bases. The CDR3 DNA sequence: TGTGCCAGCAGCTTAGCGCTAAGGGGGAGAGAGACCCAGTACTTC. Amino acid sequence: CASSLALRGRETQYF.

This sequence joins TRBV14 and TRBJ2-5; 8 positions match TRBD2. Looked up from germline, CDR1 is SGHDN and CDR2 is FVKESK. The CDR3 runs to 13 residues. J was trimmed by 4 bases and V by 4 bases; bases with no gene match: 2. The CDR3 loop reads CASSRGLAETQYF. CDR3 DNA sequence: TGTGCCAGCAGCCGAGGACTAGCAGAGACCCAGTACTTC.

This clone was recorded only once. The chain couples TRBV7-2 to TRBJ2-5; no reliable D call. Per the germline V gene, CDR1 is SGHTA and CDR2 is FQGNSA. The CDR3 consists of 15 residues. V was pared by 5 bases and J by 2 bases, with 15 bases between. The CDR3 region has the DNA TGTGCCAGCAGCATTGGACCCCCCCCACAAGAGACCCAGTACTTC. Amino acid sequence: CASSIGPPPQETQYF.

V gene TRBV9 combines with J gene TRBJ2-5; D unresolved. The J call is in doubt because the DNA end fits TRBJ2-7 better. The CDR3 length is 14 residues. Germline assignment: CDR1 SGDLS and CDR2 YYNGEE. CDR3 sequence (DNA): TGTGCCAGCAGCGGAGGACCCGATTCCTACGAGCAGTACTTC. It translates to CASSGGPDSYEQYF.

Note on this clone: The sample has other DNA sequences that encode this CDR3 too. The CDR3 protein is CASSSRQGAREEQYF. CDR3 DNA: TGCGCCAGCAGCTCACGGCAGGGGGCGCGGGAAGAGCAGTACTTC. The chain couples TRBV5-1 to TRBJ2-7, with TRBD1 matching 8 bases. This CDR3 has 15 amino acids. Germline V gene lookup returns CDR1 SGHRS and CDR2 YFSETQ. The V and J ends lost 3 bases and 7 bases, in that order; junction bases with no gene match: 12.

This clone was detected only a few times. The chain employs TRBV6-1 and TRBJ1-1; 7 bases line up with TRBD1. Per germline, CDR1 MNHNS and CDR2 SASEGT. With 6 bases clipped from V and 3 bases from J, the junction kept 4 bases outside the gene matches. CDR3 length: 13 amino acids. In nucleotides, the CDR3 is TGTGCCAGCAGCTTGGGACAGTACACTGAAGCTTTCTTT. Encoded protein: CASSLGQYTEAFF.

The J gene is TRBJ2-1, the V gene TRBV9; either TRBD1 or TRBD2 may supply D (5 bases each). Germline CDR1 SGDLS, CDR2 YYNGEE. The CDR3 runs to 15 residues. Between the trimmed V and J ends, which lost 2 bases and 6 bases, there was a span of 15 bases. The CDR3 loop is CASSVGTLRGNEQFF. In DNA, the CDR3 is TGTGCCAGCAGCGTGGGGACGCTCCGTGGCAATGAGCAGTTCTTC.

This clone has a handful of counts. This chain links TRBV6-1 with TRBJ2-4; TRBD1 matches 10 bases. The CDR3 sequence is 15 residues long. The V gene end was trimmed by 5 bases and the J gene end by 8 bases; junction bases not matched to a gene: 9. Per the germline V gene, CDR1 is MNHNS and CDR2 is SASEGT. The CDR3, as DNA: TGTGCCAGCAGTAACCTCGGACAGGGGGGGGACATTCAGTACTTC. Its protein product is CASSNLGQGGDIQYF.

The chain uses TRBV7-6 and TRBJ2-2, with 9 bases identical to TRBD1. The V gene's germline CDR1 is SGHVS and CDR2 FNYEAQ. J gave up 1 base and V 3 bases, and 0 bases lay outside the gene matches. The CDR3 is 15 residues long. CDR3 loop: CASSLGQGNTGELFF. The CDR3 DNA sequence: TGTGCCAGCAGCTTGGGACAGGGGAACACCGGGGAGCTGTTTTTT.

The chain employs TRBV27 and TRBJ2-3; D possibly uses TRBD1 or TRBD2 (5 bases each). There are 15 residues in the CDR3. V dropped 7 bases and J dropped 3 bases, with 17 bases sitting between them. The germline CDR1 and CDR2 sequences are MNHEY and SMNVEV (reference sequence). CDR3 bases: TGTGCCAGCACCTCGAAGCTAGCAGGGACAGATACGCAGTATTTT. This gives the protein CASTSKLAGTDTQYF.

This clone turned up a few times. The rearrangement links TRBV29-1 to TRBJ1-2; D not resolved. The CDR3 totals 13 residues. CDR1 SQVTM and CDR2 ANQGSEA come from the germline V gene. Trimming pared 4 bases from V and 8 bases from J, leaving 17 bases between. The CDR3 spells CSVADALRGGYTF. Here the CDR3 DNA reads TGCAGCGTTGCGGACGCATTAAGAGGCGGCTACACCTTC.

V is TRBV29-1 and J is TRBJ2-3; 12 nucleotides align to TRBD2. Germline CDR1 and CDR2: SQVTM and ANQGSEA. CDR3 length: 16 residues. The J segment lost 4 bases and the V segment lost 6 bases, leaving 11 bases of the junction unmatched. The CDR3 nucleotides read TGCAGCGTGGATGGGGCTAGCGGGGGGGTGGCAGATACGCAGTATTTT. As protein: CSVDGASGGVADTQYF.

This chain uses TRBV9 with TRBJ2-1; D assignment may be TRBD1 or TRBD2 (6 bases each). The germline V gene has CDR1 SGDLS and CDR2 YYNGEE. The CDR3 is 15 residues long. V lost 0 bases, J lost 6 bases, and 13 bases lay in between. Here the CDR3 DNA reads TGTGCCAGCAGCGTAGAACGGTGGGGGGCCAATGAGCAGTTCTTC. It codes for CASSVERWGANEQFF. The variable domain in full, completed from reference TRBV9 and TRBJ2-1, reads DSGVTQTPKHLITATGQRVTLRCSPRSGDLSVYWYQQSLDQGLQFLIQYYNGEERAKGNILERFSAQQFPDLHSELNLSSLELGDSALYFCASSVERWGANEQFFGPGTRLTVL.

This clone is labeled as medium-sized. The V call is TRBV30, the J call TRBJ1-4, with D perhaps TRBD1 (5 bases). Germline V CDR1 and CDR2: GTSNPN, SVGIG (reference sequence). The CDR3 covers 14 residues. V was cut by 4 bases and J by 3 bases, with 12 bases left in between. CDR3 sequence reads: CAWIRRDPNEKLFF. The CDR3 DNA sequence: TGTGCCTGGATTCGAAGGGACCCTAATGAAAAACTGTTTTTT.

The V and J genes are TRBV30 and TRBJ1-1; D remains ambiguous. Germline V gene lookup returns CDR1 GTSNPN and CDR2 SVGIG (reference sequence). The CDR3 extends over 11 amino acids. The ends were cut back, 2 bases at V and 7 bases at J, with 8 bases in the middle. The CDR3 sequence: CAWSPFGEAFF. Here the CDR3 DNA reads TGTGCCTGGAGTCCCTTTGGTGAAGCTTTCTTT.

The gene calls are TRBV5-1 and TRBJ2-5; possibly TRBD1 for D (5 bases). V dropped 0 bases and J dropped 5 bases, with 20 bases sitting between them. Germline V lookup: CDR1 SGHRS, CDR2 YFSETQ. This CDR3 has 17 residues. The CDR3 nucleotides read TGCGCCAGCAGCTTGGCCGGATCATCACAGGTACAGGAGACCCAGTACTTC. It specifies CASSLAGSSQVQETQYF.